The 4 T cell receptor beta chains given below trace back to one sample, sequenced in a study of shared clonotypes between healthy human individuals. Method: immunoSEQ multiplex PCR; TCRdb's copy keeps in-frame clones and lacks some. This table holds roughly 2.2 million clones, 85% to 95% found once. Sequenced: naive CD4+ T cells from PBMCs. Subset of the sample: CD45RA+ positively selected. Every receptor here comes from a man aged 18 to 35 in good health. Some clones in this sample may be carry-over from other donors' samples.

The V gene is TRBV5-4, the J gene TRBJ2-5, with D possibly matching TRBD1 (5 bases). Germline V gene sequence: CDR1 SGHNT, CDR2 YYREEE (reference sequence). The CDR3 is 15 residues long. With 0 bases removed from V and 5 bases from J, the gap between germline ends came to 14 bases. CDR3 coding DNA: TGTGCCAGCAGCTTGGTGGGGCAGGGCTTCGAGACCCAGTACTTC. Residues: CASSLVGQGFETQYF.

The CDR3 DNA is TGTGCCAGTAGAATGGGACAGGCCACTTACGAGCAGTACTTC. Protein sequence: CASRMGQATYEQYF. The chain carries TRBV10-3 and TRBJ2-7; 8 positions match TRBD1. The CDR3 has 14 residues. Germline lookup yields CDR1 ENHRY and CDR2 SYGVKD. Trimming took 10 bases from V and 4 from J; bases not matched to a gene: 12.

The J gene is TRBJ2-7, the V gene TRBV5-1, with 12 bases matching TRBD1. Germline V gene data show CDR1 as SGHRS and CDR2 as YFSETQ. V dropped 3 bases and J dropped 3; count of bases not matched to a gene: 4. The CDR3 runs to 15 residues. The CDR3 is CASSSGTGGNYEQYF. In DNA, the CDR3 is TGCGCCAGCAGCTCAGGGACAGGGGGCAACTACGAGCAGTACTTC.

The CDR3 sequence is CAWSGSQPGNTIYF. As DNA, the CDR3 is TGTGCCTGGAGTGGAAGTCAGCCCGGAAACACCATATATTTT. The genes are TRBV30 and TRBJ1-3; D not certain. Germline values: CDR1 GTSNPN, CDR2 SVGIG (reference sequence). V was pared by 1 base and J by 4 bases, with 11 bases between. The CDR3 is 14 residues long.